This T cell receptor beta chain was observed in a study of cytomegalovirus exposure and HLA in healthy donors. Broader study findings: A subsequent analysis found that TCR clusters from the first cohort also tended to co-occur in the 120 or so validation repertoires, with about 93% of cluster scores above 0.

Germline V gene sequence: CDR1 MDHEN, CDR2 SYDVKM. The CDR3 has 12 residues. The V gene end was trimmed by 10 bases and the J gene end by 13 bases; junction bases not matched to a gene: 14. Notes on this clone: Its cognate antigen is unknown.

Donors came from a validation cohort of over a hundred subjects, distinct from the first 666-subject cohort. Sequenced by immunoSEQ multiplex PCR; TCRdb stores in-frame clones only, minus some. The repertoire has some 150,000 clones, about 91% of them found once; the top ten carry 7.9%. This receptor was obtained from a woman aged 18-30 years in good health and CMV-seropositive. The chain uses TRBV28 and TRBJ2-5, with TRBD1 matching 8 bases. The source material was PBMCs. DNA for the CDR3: TGTGCCACGACCGGGACAGGTCTTCGGGTGTACTTC. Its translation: CATTGTGLRVYF.